This TCR beta chain was recorded in a study of T-cell memory formation after mild COVID-19. The wider study: Largely donor-specific sequence clusters came from two donors.

Using constant-segment primers, 5'RACE produced TCR alpha and TCR beta cDNA libraries carrying sample barcodes and UMIs. One entry per CDR3 protein results from TCRdb running MiXCR on the 5' RACE reads. The table lists roughly 560,000 distinct CDR3 sequences, roughly 20% of them singletons. Findings and limits, study-wide: Shrinking CD4+ clones were chiefly CM and EM; CD8+ ones were chiefly EMRA.

To note about this clonotype: Its antigen is still unknown.

The CDR3 spans 15 residues. The germline V and J ends were trimmed by 5 bases and 2 bases, with 13 bases remaining between them. Germline-derived CDR1 and CDR2 are KGHSH and LQKENI. The chain uses TRBV18 and TRBJ1-5, with D possibly matching TRBD1 (6 bases). Sequenced sample: PBMCs or a T cell subset sorted from them (not recorded which). This receptor was obtained from an adult woman who had mild COVID-19 (a few samples of this study predate the infection). Cell type and time point are not known. The CDR3 reads CASSSAQGRNQPQHF. In nucleotides, the CDR3 is TGTGCCAGCTCAAGTGCACAGGGTCGCAATCAGCCCCAGCATTTT.